The 9 T cell receptor beta chains below all came from one sample that was sequenced in a study of PD-1 blockade in classical Hodgkin lymphoma. Sequencing used immunoSEQ multiplex PCR; TCRdb keeps in-frame clones, though not all of them. The table includes 46,000 or so clones, roughly 78% detected once. Time point reported: cycle 4 day 1 (C4D1), after less than 7 weeks of nivolumab. Each patient's relapse followed autologous stem cell transplantation, and brentuximab vedotin exposure varied. The input for sequencing was peripheral blood mononuclear cells (PBMCs), taken before the fourth cycle of nivolumab. These receptors were collected from a human donor with classical Hodgkin lymphoma.

This clone was found a few times. This chain joins TRBV18 and TRBJ2-3, with D perhaps TRBD2 (7 bases). V was pared by 3 bases and J by 4 bases, with 11 bases between. Germline values: CDR1 KGHSH, CDR2 LQKENI. This CDR3 is 14 amino acids long. CDR3 loop: CASSPAGGPDTQYF. The DNA of the CDR3 is TGTGCCAGCTCACCGGCCGGGGGGCCAGATACGCAGTATTTT.

Only a few counts were recorded for this clone. This chain connects TRBV27 to TRBJ1-3; TRBD1 is a possible D gene (6 bases). Between the trimmed V and J ends, which lost 9 bases and 1 base, there was a span of 16 bases. Germline CDR1 is MNHEY and CDR2 is SMNVEV (reference sequence). The CDR3 has 15 amino acids. The CDR3 region is CASSPGVFSGNTIYF. CDR3 bases: TGTGCCAGTAGCCCAGGGGTCTTTTCTGGAAACACCATATATTTT.

V usage is TRBV5-1 and J usage is TRBJ2-7; D perhaps matches TRBD1 (6 bases). Germline V gene lookup returns CDR1 SGHRS and CDR2 YFSETQ. Deletions cut 0 bases from V and 3 bases from J, with 13 bases between. The CDR3 runs to 15 residues. In DNA, the CDR3 is TGCGCCAGCAGCTTGGAGGCAGGGGCTGTCTACGAGCAGTACTTC. Its translation: CASSLEAGAVYEQYF.

The genes are TRBV5-1 and TRBJ1-2, with D tentatively TRBD1 (6 bases). Trimming shortened V by 3 bases and J by 7 bases, and 19 bases separated the two germline ends. In germline, CDR1 is SGHRS, CDR2 YFSETQ. This CDR3 has 15 residues. In DNA, the CDR3 is TGCGCCAGCAGCTGGTGGGATATCGGGACAAGTGGCTACACCTTC. It specifies CASSWWDIGTSGYTF.

This clone came up many times. The chain uses TRBV6-5 and TRBJ1-2; D gene uncertain. Germline loops: CDR1 MNHEY, CDR2 SVGAGI. Trimming removed 7 bases from V and 1 base from J, with 7 bases in between. This CDR3 comprises 12 residues. CDR3 sequence: CASKERNYGYTF. CDR3 nucleotide sequence: TGTGCCAGCAAGGAACGTAACTATGGCTACACCTTC.

The chain carries TRBV27 and TRBJ2-1; 9 positions agree with TRBD2. The CDR3 is made up of 15 amino acids. Germline V lookup: CDR1 MNHEY, CDR2 SMNVEV (reference sequence). The V segment lost 4 bases and the J segment 5 bases; nucleotides outside the gene matches: 6. This CDR3 is CASSSFAGGNNEQFF. CDR3 nucleotides: TGTGCCAGCAGTTCATTCGCGGGGGGGAACAATGAGCAGTTCTTC.

The chain recombines TRBV11-2 with TRBJ2-5; perhaps D is TRBD1 or TRBD2 (5 bases each). Trimming took off 5 bases at V and 1 base at J, with 14 bases between the two ends. There are 15 residues in the CDR3. Germline V gives CDR1 SGHAT, CDR2 FQNNGV. The CDR3 spells CASSRSVGPQETQYF. The CDR3 DNA reads as TGTGCCAGCAGCCGTAGCGTGGGGCCCCAAGAGACCCAGTACTTC.

The genes are TRBV7-2 and TRBJ1-6; 8 nucleotides match TRBD1. This CDR3 region has 18 residues. Trimming took 2 bases from V and 9 from J; bases not matched to a gene: 15. CDR1 SGHTA and CDR2 FQGNSA come from the germline V gene. CDR3 in amino acids: CASSLRYPGTGVSSPLHF. CDR3 DNA: TGTGCCAGCAGCTTACGATACCCCGGGACAGGAGTAAGTTCACCCCTCCACTTT. Supplemented by reference TRBV7-2 and TRBJ1-6, the full variable domain reads GAGVSQSPSNKVTEKGKDVELRCDPISGHTALYWYRQSLGQGLEFLIYFQGNSAPDKSGLPSDRFSAERTGGSVSTLTIQRTQQEDSAVYLCASSLRYPGTGVSSPLHFGNGTRLTVT.

CDR3 DNA sequence: TGCGCCAGCAGCCACCCCGCCAGGGACAGGGACACCGGGGAGCTGTTTTTT. Translated: CASSHPARDRDTGELFF. The rearrangement uses TRBV4-1 and TRBJ2-2; 9 bases fit TRBD1. Germline V gene sequence: CDR1 MGHRA, CDR2 YSYEKL. The CDR3 is made up of 17 amino acids. Unmatched junction bases numbered 8, after V lost 3 bases and J lost 3 bases.